A single sample is the source of the 24 T cell receptor beta chains below, sequenced in a study of blood T cell repertoires in COVID-19. Sequenced by immunoSEQ multiplex PCR; TCRdb stores in-frame clones only, minus some. The table lists under 400,000 clones, 87% of them singletons. Sequencing was done on a sample of PBMCs or T cells enriched from blood (not recorded which). The receptors derive from a man aged 35-49 years in a cohort exposed to, infected with or recovered from COVID-19 (not recorded which).

The chain couples TRBV5-1 to TRBJ2-5; D possibly corresponds to TRBD2 (6 bases). CDR1 is SGHRS and CDR2 is YFSETQ in the germline V gene. The germline V and J ends were trimmed by 0 bases and 0 bases, with 12 bases remaining between them. The CDR3 totals 16 residues. The CDR3 sequence is CASSLVGAGYQETQYF. The CDR3, as DNA: TGCGCCAGCAGCTTGGTCGGGGCGGGGTACCAAGAGACCCAGTACTTC. The whole variable domain, remainder taken from reference TRBV5-1 and TRBJ2-5, is KAGVTQTPRYLIKTRGQQVTLSCSPISGHRSVSWYQQTPGQGLQFLFEYFSETQRNKGNFPGRFSGRQFSNSRSEMNVSTLELGDSALYLCASSLVGAGYQETQYFGPGTRLLVL.

The chain joins TRBV5-4 to TRBJ2-4, with a tentative D call TRBD2 (7 bases). Germline CDR1 and CDR2: SGHNT and YYREEE (reference sequence). CDR3 length equals 15 residues. V shed 4 bases and J shed 6 bases, with 17 bases lying between them. DNA of the CDR3: TGTGCCAGCAGCATGGGGGGGGGCGAACGAAACATTCAGTACTTC. Translation: CASSMGGGERNIQYF.

This sequence joins TRBV27 and TRBJ1-1, with D possibly TRBD1 on 5 matching bases. CDR1 and CDR2 from the germline V gene are MNHEY and SMNVEV (reference sequence). Deletions cut 6 bases from V and 6 bases from J, with 17 bases between. This CDR3 is built from 14 residues. For the CDR3, the DNA is TGTGCCAGCAGAAACTTGGGGGGATTCCCTGAAGCTTTCTTT. Translation gives CASRNLGGFPEAFF.

The chain recombines TRBV7-9 with TRBJ1-2, with 9 bases fitting TRBD1. The CDR3 covers 15 residues. CDR1 SEHNR and CDR2 FQNEAQ come from the germline V gene (reference sequence). The V and J ends lost 5 bases and 8 bases, in that order; junction bases with no gene match: 12. The CDR3 DNA is TGTGCCAGCAGCCTCGGAGTACAGGGGGCTCAAGGCTACACCTTC. This gives the protein CASSLGVQGAQGYTF.

CDR3 nucleotide sequence: TGTGCCTGGAGGACTAGCGGTCGGGTCCACACCGGGGAGCTGTTTTTT. It is translated as CAWRTSGRVHTGELFF. V and J are TRBV30 and TRBJ2-2; 9 bases line up with TRBD2. This CDR3 comprises 16 residues. Germline loops: CDR1 GTSNPN, CDR2 SVGIG (reference sequence). With V trimmed by 3 bases and J by 3 bases, 8 bases remained unmatched.

This clone was seen a single time. The rearrangement uses TRBV24-1 and TRBJ2-1, with 7 bases lining up with TRBD2. Looked up from germline, CDR1 is KGHDR and CDR2 is SFDVKD. The CDR3 loop spans 13 amino acids. The J segment lost 9 bases and the V segment lost 7 bases, leaving 8 bases of the junction unmatched. The CDR3 loop reads CATRLRERGEQFF. Written as DNA, the CDR3 is TGTGCCACCAGACTGCGGGAGAGAGGTGAGCAGTTCTTC.

The chain uses TRBV28 and TRBJ2-5, with 12 nucleotides matching TRBD2. Per the germline V gene, CDR1 is MDHEN and CDR2 is SYDVKM. Trimming cost V 4 bases and J 6 bases; bases outside gene matches: 6. The CDR3 loop spans 15 amino acids. CDR3 nucleotides: TGTGCCAGCAGTTCTCGGACTAGCGGGACGAAGACCCAGTACTTC. Encoded protein: CASSSRTSGTKTQYF.

J is TRBJ1-6 and V is TRBV7-2; D call uncertain. There are 16 residues in the CDR3. CDR1 and CDR2 from the germline V gene are SGHTA and FQGNSA. V lost 6 bases, J lost 1 base, and 13 bases lay in between. This CDR3 reads CASRPTGLSYNSPLHF. CDR3 sequence (DNA): TGTGCCAGCAGGCCAACGGGGTTATCCTATAATTCACCCCTCCACTTT.

This clone turned up a few times. V gene TRBV7-2 combines with J gene TRBJ1-2; TRBD1 aligns across 9 bases. The CDR3 has 15 residues. V was clipped by 5 bases and J by 7 bases; unmatched bases: 11. The germline V gene has CDR1 SGHTA and CDR2 FQGNSA. This CDR3 reads CASSLGQGRVGGYTF. In DNA form, the CDR3 reads TGTGCCAGCAGCCTAGGACAGGGGAGGGTCGGTGGCTACACCTTC.

V usage is TRBV11-2 and J usage is TRBJ2-1; a possible D gene is TRBD1 (5 bases). Trimming took 5 bases from V and 6 from J, leaving 5 bases between them. The CDR3 is 11 amino acids. Germline V lookup: CDR1 SGHAT, CDR2 FQNNGV. The DNA for the CDR3 is TGTGCCAGCAGCCAGGGCAATGAGCAGTTCTTC. Its translation is CASSQGNEQFF. Based on the CDR3 plus reference TRBV11-2 and TRBJ2-1, the full variable domain is EAGVAQSPRYKIIEKRQSVAFWCNPISGHATLYWYQQILGQGPKLLIQFQNNGVVDDSQLPKDRFSAERLKGVDSTLKIQPAKLEDSAVYLCASSQGNEQFFGPGTRLTVL.

V gene TRBV27 combines with J gene TRBJ2-2; 7 bases line up with TRBD2. Germline CDR1 MNHEY, CDR2 SMNVEV (reference sequence). The CDR3 has 15 residues. Unmatched junction bases numbered 3, after V lost 3 bases and J lost 2 bases. The CDR3 DNA reads TGTGCCAGCAGTTTTGGGAGGGCCAACACCGGGGAGCTGTTTTTT. Its protein is CASSFGRANTGELFF.

The chain uses TRBV7-9 and TRBJ1-2; 7 bases agree with TRBD1. The CDR3 totals 15 residues. Germline V lookup: CDR1 SEHNR, CDR2 FQNEAQ (reference sequence). Trimming removed 5 bases from V and 1 base from J; junction bases left unmatched: 7. The CDR3 region is CASSTPTGLNYGYTF. In DNA, the CDR3 is TGTGCCAGCAGCACGCCGACAGGGCTTAACTATGGCTACACCTTC.

This chain links TRBV4-2 with TRBJ1-2; D is uncertain. The CDR3 sequence is 14 residues long. Germline loops: CDR1 LGHNA, CDR2 YNFKEQ. V was pared by 4 bases and J by 1 base, with 10 bases between. CDR3 DNA sequence: TGTGCCAGCAGCCCCCCCGGCGGTAACTATGGCTACACCTTC. Translation gives CASSPPGGNYGYTF.

This clone has ten or more counts. V usage is TRBV5-1 and J usage is TRBJ2-7, with a tentative D call TRBD2 (6 bases). CDR1 and CDR2 (germline): SGHRS, YFSETQ. V lost 4 bases and J lost 4, with 15 bases in between. CDR3 length: 14 residues. This chain's CDR3 is CASSKEGSLYEQYF. The CDR3 nucleotides are TGCGCCAGCAGCAAGGAGGGGTCCCTTTACGAGCAGTACTTC. Drawing the rest from reference TRBV5-1 and TRBJ2-7, the complete variable domain is KAGVTQTPRYLIKTRGQQVTLSCSPISGHRSVSWYQQTPGQGLQFLFEYFSETQRNKGNFPGRFSGRQFSNSRSEMNVSTLELGDSALYLCASSKEGSLYEQYFGPGTRLTVT.

The J gene is TRBJ1-1, the V gene TRBV2; D uncertain. The V end was cut by 6 bases, the J end by 0 bases, with 11 bases between. The germline V gene encodes CDR1 SNHLY and CDR2 FYNNEI. The CDR3 runs 14 residues. CDR3 bases: TGTGCCAGCAGCCAAGAGGCCTTGAACACTGAAGCTTTCTTT. Its translation: CASSQEALNTEAFF.

This chain uses TRBV5-1 with TRBJ2-1, with TRBD1 matching 7 bases. The CDR3 loop spans 16 amino acids. V gave up 0 bases and J gave up 0 bases; unmatched junction bases: 3. From germline, CDR1 is SGHRS and CDR2 YFSETQ. CDR3 nucleotides: TGCGCCAGCAGCTTGGAAGGGGGCAGCTCCTACAATGAGCAGTTCTTC. Translating it yields CASSLEGGSSYNEQFF.

The chain has TRBV3-1 (or the pseudogene TRBV3-2) and TRBJ2-7; the match to TRBD2 covers 8 bases. The CDR3 loop spans 16 amino acids. Trimming removed 4 bases from V and 1 base from J; junction bases left unmatched: 9. Germline assignment: CDR1 LGHDT and CDR2 YNNKEL (reference sequence). This chain's CDR3 is CASSPRVIAGSYEQYF. CDR3 in DNA: TGTGCCAGCAGCCCACGGGTGATAGCGGGATCCTACGAGCAGTACTTC.

This clone was detected only once. V gene TRBV5-1 combines with J gene TRBJ2-3, with 10 bases that match TRBD2. The V segment lost 0 bases and the J segment 6 bases; nucleotides outside the gene matches: 7. CDR1 is SGHRS, CDR2 YFSETQ, per germline. CDR3 length equals 16 residues. Here the CDR3 DNA reads TGCGCCAGCAGCTTGGAAGCGGGAGGGCGAGTGGATACGCAGTATTTT. Amino acids: CASSLEAGGRVDTQYF.

The chain carries TRBV4-2 and TRBJ2-2; a weak D match, TRBD1 (5 bases). This CDR3 has 17 residues. With 0 bases removed from V and 0 bases from J, the gap between germline ends came to 11 bases. Germline assignment: CDR1 LGHNA and CDR2 YNFKEQ. The CDR3 is CASSQDWRQTNTGELFF. In nucleotides, the CDR3 is TGTGCCAGCAGCCAAGATTGGAGACAGACGAACACCGGGGAGCTGTTTTTT.

The chain combines TRBV19 with TRBJ2-2; 7 bases map to TRBD2. Germline CDR1 LNHDA, CDR2 SQIVND (reference sequence). V lost 5 bases, J lost 0 bases, and 6 bases stayed unmatched. This CDR3 spans 16 amino acids. Written as DNA, the CDR3 is TGTGCCAGTAGTGAAAAGCGGGGCGCGAACACCGGGGAGCTGTTTTTT. Its translation is CASSEKRGANTGELFF.

This clone was picked up a small number of times. The chain employs TRBV10-2 and TRBJ2-1, with 9 nucleotides matching TRBD1. The CDR3 covers 15 residues. V shed 4 bases, J shed 4 bases, and the junction held 5 bases outside the gene matches. The germline CDR1 and CDR2 sequences are WSHSY and SAAADI. The CDR3 region has the DNA TGCGCCAGCAGTGTTGGGACAGGGATATACAATGAGCAGTTCTTC. It translates to CASSVGTGIYNEQFF.

The J gene is TRBJ2-1, the V gene TRBV5-1; D may be TRBD2 (5 bases). Trimming cost V 1 base and J 0 bases, with 11 bases left between them. Looked up from germline, CDR1 is SGHRS and CDR2 is YFSETQ. This CDR3 comprises 16 residues. DNA of the CDR3: TGCGCCAGCAGCTTGACGGTGGGAGCCTCCTACAATGAGCAGTTCTTC. Translation: CASSLTVGASYNEQFF. The complete variable domain, with remaining parts taken from reference TRBV5-1 and TRBJ2-1, reads KAGVTQTPRYLIKTRGQQVTLSCSPISGHRSVSWYQQTPGQGLQFLFEYFSETQRNKGNFPGRFSGRQFSNSRSEMNVSTLELGDSALYLCASSLTVGASYNEQFFGPGTRLTVL.

J is TRBJ2-1 and V is TRBV5-4; the match to TRBD1 covers 8 bases. The V gene end was trimmed by 4 bases and the J gene end by 5 bases; junction bases not matched to a gene: 11. Germline CDR1 is SGHNT and CDR2 is YYREEE (reference sequence). The CDR3 sequence is 16 residues long. The CDR3 region has the DNA TGTGCCAGCAGCCCAAAGACAGGGGACAGGAACAATGAGCAGTTCTTC. Translation: CASSPKTGDRNNEQFF.

V gene TRBV7-6 combines with J gene TRBJ2-3; D unresolved. Germline assignment: CDR1 SGHVS and CDR2 FNYEAQ. V was shortened by 3 bases and J by 3 bases, with 13 bases between the two germline ends. The CDR3 runs 15 residues. CDR3 in amino acids: CASSLNRIDTDTQYF. Here the CDR3 DNA reads TGTGCCAGCAGCTTGAACCGTATAGATACAGATACGCAGTATTTT.